This is a list of T cell receptor beta chains from one sample in a study of shared clonotypes between healthy human individuals. The protocol was immunoSEQ multiplex PCR, while the TCRdb copy is restricted to in-frame clones and leaves out a portion. Here the sample spans 2 million to 2.5 million clones, approximately 95% being singletons. Sample: naive CD8+ T cells sorted from blood. The receptor source for this set is a man aged 18 to 30 in good health. Both conserved end residues are part of each CDR3. D genes are given only for firm matches. Only part of the rows carry a size: once, few, many, or a class if the clone is expanded.

j_call clone_size v_call d_call cdr3_aa cdr3_nt
TRBJ2-7 . TRBV6-5 TRBD2 CASSYVAGNFLDEQYF TGTGCCAGCAGTTACGTAGCGGGGAACTTTTTGGACGAGCAGTACTTC
TRBJ1-2 . TRBV7-9 TRBD1 CASTSPGTGDYGYTF TGTGCCAGCACCTCCCCCGGGACAGGGGACTATGGCTACACCTTC
TRBJ1-5 . TRBV19 . CASSDPRAQIPQHF TGTGCCAGTAGTGACCCAAGGGCCCAGATACCCCAGCATTTT
TRBJ1-1 . TRBV5-6 TRBD1 CASSPGTGEDTEAFF TGTGCCAGCAGCCCTGGGACAGGAGAAGACACTGAAGCTTTCTTT
TRBJ2-2 . TRBV19 . CASLGVTDWTGELFF TGTGCCAGTCTCGGGGTAACAGACTGGACCGGGGAGCTGTTTTTT
TRBJ1-5 . TRBV4-1 . CASSQGEGGQPQHF TGCGCCAGCAGCCAAGGTGAGGGCGGTCAGCCCCAGCATTTT
TRBJ2-5 . TRBV19 . CASSKGTSQETQYF TGTGCCAGTAGTAAAGGAACCTCACAAGAGACCCAGTACTTC
TRBJ2-1 . TRBV10-2 . CASRPAVYNEQFF TGCGCCAGTCGACCGGCGGTTTACAATGAGCAGTTCTTC
TRBJ2-7 . TRBV6-5 TRBD2 CASSYEREDYEQYF TGTGCCAGCAGTTACGAGCGGGAGGACTACGAGCAGTACTTC
TRBJ2-7 . TRBV9 TRBD1 CASSAGQGRSYEQYF TGTGCCAGCAGCGCCGGACAGGGGAGATCCTACGAGCAGTACTTC
TRBJ2-1 . TRBV7-6 . CASSPPDSNNEQFF TGTGCCAGCAGCCCACCGGACAGCAACAATGAGCAGTTCTTC
TRBJ2-1 . TRBV6-6 . CASSPGFYNEQFF TGTGCCAGCAGCCCGGGGTTCTACAATGAGCAGTTCTTC
TRBJ2-7 . TRBV10-3 . CAISEIWENPTGKHF TGTGCCATCAGTGAGATTTGGGAGAACCCTACGGGGAAGCACTTC
TRBJ2-1 . TRBV5-1 TRBD2 CASSLGRGSQNNEQFF TGCGCCAGCAGCTTGGGGCGGGGGAGCCAAAACAATGAGCAGTTCTTC
TRBJ2-7 . TRBV6-1 TRBD2 CASSTGTSGRNEQYF TGTGCCAGCAGTACCGGGACTAGCGGGAGAAACGAGCAGTACTTC
TRBJ2-7 . TRBV28 . CASSSPKDNSYEQYF TGTGCCAGCAGTTCCCCGAAGGACAACTCGTACGAGCAGTACTTC
TRBJ2-7 . TRBV9 . CASSPDQTGLYF TGTGCCAGCAGCCCCGACCAGACAGGTTTGTACTTC
TRBJ1-6 . TRBV27 TRBD1 CASSPGQTNSPLHF TGTGCCAGCAGTCCGGGACAGACTAATTCACCCCTCCACTTT
TRBJ1-1 . TRBV5-5 . CASSFLPLTEAFF TGTGCCAGCAGCTTTTTACCCCTCACTGAAGCTTTCTTT
TRBJ1-5 . TRBV28 . CATEGGVGGNQPQHF TGTGCCACGGAGGGGGGAGTAGGAGGCAATCAGCCCCAGCATTTT
TRBJ1-5 . TRBV7-9 . CASSHGPAQPQHF TGTGCCAGCAGCCACGGACCAGCCCAGCCCCAGCATTTT
TRBJ1-1 . TRBV4-1 . CASSQGPDGRQEAFF TGCGCCAGCAGCCAGGGACCGGACGGTAGGCAGGAAGCTTTCTTT
TRBJ2-7 once TRBV19 . CASSMTAYEQYF TGTGCCAGTAGTATGACAGCATACGAGCAGTACTTC
TRBJ2-2 once TRBV7-9 TRBD2 CASSFDSGLAGNTGELFF TGTGCCAGCAGCTTTGATTCGGGACTAGCGGGGAACACCGGGGAGCTGTTTTTT
TRBJ2-7 . TRBV27 TRBD2 CVTGGPYEQYF TGTGTAACGGGGGGACCCTACGAGCAGTACTTC
TRBJ2-7 . TRBV7-9 . CASSADVYEQYF TGTGCCAGCAGCGCAGACGTTTACGAGCAGTACTTC
TRBJ1-1 few TRBV5-1 . CASSLAVSAEAFF TGCGCCAGCAGCTTGGCCGTTTCCGCTGAAGCTTTCTTT
TRBJ2-3 . TRBV25-1 . CASEGRDLFGDTQYF TGTGCCAGCGAGGGGCGGGATTTATTCGGGGATACGCAGTATTTT
TRBJ2-5 . TRBV27 . CASSLIGVGETQYF TGTGCCAGCAGTTTAATAGGGGTGGGAGAGACCCAGTACTTC
TRBJ2-5 . TRBV29-1 . CSAWGNQETQYF TGCAGCGCCTGGGGGAATCAAGAGACCCAGTACTTC
TRBJ2-4 . TRBV7-9 TRBD1 CASGGQVTKNIQYF TGTGCCAGCGGGGGACAGGTGACCAAAAACATTCAGTACTTC
TRBJ2-1 . TRBV5-4 TRBD2 CASSPGLAGGHDYNEQFF TGTGCCAGCAGCCCCGGACTAGCGGGGGGGCACGATTACAATGAGCAGTTCTTC
TRBJ2-5 . TRBV6-1 . CASSEGAGSGTQYF TGTGCCAGCAGTGAAGGGGCAGGGTCCGGGACCCAGTACTTC
TRBJ1-2 . TRBV30 TRBD1 CACRTGGFNYGYTF TGTGCCTGTAGGACAGGGGGGTTTAACTATGGCTACACCTTC
TRBJ1-2 once TRBV27 . CASRPLTGLNYGYTF TGTGCCAGCAGACCACTGACGGGACTGAACTATGGCTACACCTTC
TRBJ1-5 . TRBV11-2 . CASSLLDGVNQPQHF TGTGCCAGCAGCTTATTAGACGGAGTCAATCAGCCCCAGCATTTT
TRBJ1-2 . TRBV6-1 . CASSEALHQGAYGYTF TGTGCCAGCAGTGAAGCGCTTCACCAGGGCGCCTATGGCTACACCTTC
TRBJ2-7 . TRBV27 TRBD2 CASKVAGGETYEQYF TGTGCCAGCAAAGTAGCGGGAGGCGAAACCTACGAGCAGTACTTC
TRBJ2-5 . TRBV11-2 . CASSLGRDGETQYF TGTGCCAGCAGCTTAGGCAGGGATGGAGAGACCCAGTACTTC
TRBJ1-5 . TRBV2 . CASRGFKATSNQPQHF TGTGCCAGCAGGGGCTTTAAGGCAACTAGCAATCAGCCCCAGCATTTT
TRBJ1-5 . TRBV4-1 . CASSYDKYSNQPQHF TGCGCCAGCAGCTACGACAAATATAGCAATCAGCCCCAGCATTTT
TRBJ2-7 once TRBV7-6 . CASSLAGEGGNSYEQYF TGTGCCAGCAGCTTAGCCGGGGAAGGGGGTAACTCCTACGAGCAGTACTTC
TRBJ1-5 few TRBV10-2 . CASSYQGKDNQPQHF TGCGCCAGCAGTTACCAGGGGAAGGACAATCAGCCCCAGCATTTT